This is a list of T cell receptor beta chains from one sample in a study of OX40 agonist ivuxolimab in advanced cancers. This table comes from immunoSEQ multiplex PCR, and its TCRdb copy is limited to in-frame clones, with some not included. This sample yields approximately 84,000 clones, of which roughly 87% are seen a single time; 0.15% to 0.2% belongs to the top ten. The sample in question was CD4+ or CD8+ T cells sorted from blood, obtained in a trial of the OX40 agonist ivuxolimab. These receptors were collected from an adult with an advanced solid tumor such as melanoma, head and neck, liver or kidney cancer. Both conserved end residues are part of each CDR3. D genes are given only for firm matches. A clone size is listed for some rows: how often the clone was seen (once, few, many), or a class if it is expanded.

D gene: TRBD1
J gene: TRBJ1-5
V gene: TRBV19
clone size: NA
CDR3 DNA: TGTGCCAGTAGTATCCTCGGGACAGGGTATCAGCCCCAGCATTTT
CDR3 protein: CASSILGTGYQPQHF

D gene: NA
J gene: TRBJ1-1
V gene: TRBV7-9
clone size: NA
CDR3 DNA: TGTGCCAGCAGCTTATCACAGGGCCAAATCGGCTTCTTT
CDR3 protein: CASSLSQGQIGFF

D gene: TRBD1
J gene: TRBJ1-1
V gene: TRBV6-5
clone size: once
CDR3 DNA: TGTGCCAGCATCAAACAGGGGGCGGGTTCAGCTTTCTTT
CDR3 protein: CASIKQGAGSAFF

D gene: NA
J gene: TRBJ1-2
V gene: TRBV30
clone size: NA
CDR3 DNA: TGTGCCTGGAGCCCCGAGGGGTACTATGGCTACACCTTC
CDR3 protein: CAWSPEGYYGYTF

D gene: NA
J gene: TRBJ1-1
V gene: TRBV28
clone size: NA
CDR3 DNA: TGTGCCAGCAGTTTCACAGCCTCACGTGCTGAAGCTTTCTTT
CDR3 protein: CASSFTASRAEAFF

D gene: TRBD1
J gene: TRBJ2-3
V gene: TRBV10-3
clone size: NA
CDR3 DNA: TGTGCCATCAGTGATAACCCCGGACAGGGGAGCACAGATACGCAGTATTTT
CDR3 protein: CAISDNPGQGSTDTQYF

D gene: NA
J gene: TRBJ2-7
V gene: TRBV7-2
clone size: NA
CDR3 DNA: TGTGCCAGCAGCTTGGGACAACATTTCGAGCAGTACTTC
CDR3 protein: CASSLGQHFEQYF

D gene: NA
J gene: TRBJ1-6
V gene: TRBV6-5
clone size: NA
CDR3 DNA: TGTGCCAGCAGTTACACCCGGGACATTAATTCACCCCTCCACTTT
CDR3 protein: CASSYTRDINSPLHF

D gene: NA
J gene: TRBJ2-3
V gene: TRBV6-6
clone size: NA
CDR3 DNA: TGTGCCAGCAGTGGGGGACAGCGGGGTACGCAGTATTTT
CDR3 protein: CASSGGQRGTQYF

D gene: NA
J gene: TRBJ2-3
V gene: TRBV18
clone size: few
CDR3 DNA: TGTGCCAGCTCACCGGCTAGCGTAAACACAGATACGCAGTATTTT
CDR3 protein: CASSPASVNTDTQYF

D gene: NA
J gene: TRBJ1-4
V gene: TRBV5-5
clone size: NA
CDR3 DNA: TGTGCCAGCACTCTGGTGTCATCCGGCAATGAAAAACTGTTTTTT
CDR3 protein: CASTLVSSGNEKLFF

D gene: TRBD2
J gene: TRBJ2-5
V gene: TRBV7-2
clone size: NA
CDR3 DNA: TGTGCCAGCAGCTTCCAGCGGGGGGGCGGGGAGACCCAGTACTTC
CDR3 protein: CASSFQRGGGETQYF

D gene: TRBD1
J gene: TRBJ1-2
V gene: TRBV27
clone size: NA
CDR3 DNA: TGTGCCAGCAGTTTATCGACAGGGATCGGCTACACCTTC
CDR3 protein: CASSLSTGIGYTF

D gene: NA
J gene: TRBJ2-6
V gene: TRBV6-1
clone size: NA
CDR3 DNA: TGTGCCAGCAGTGATTTCAGACGGGACTCTGGGGCCAACGTCCTGACTTTC
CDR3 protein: CASSDFRRDSGANVLTF

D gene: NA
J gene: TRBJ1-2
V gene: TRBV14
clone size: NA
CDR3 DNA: TGTGCCAGCAGCCAAGAGGATGTAGTCGGCTACACCTTC
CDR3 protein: CASSQEDVVGYTF

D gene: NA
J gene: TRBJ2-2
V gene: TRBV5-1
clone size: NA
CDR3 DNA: TGCGCCAGCGACCAGGGGGGCAACACCGGGGAGCTGTTTTTT
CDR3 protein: CASDQGGNTGELFF

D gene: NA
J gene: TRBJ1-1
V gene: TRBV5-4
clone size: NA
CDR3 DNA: TGTGCCAGCAGCTCTGCGATTGGGACTTTGAACACTGAAGCTTTCTTT
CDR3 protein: CASSSAIGTLNTEAFF

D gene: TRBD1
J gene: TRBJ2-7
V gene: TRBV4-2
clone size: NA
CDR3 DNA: TGTGCCAGCAGCAAGGACAGGGGCGGCTACGAGCAGTACTTC
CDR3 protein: CASSKDRGGYEQYF

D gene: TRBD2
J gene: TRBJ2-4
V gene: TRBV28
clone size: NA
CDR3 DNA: TGTGCCAGCAGTCCGGGCGGGGGGGCCAAAAACATTCAGTACTTC
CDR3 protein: CASSPGGGAKNIQYF

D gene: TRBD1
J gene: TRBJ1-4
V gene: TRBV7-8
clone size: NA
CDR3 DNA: TGTGCCAGCAGCGCCGACAGGGGTGGGGAAAAACTGTTTTTT
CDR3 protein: CASSADRGGEKLFF

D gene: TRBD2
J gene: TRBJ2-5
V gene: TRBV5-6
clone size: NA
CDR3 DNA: TGTGCCAGCAGCTTGTTCGGCGGCGGGGGAAGCGGGGAGACCCAGTACTTC
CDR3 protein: CASSLFGGGGSGETQYF

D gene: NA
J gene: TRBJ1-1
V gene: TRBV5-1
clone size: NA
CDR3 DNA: TGCGCCAGCAGCTTGGCAACGGGTTCTGAAGCTTTCTTT
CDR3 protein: CASSLATGSEAFF

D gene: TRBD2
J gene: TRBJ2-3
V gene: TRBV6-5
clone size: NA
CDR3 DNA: TGTGCCAGCAGTTACTGGGGGACTATCACAGATACGCAGTATTTT
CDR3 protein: CASSYWGTITDTQYF

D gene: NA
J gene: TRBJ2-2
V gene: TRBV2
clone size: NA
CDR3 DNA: TGTGCCAGTCAGGGGTCCCCCACCGGGGAGCTGTTTTTT
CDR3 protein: CASQGSPTGELFF

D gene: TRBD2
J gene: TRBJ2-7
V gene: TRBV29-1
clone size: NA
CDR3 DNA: TGCAGCGTTCAGCGGGAGAGATACGAGCAGTACTTC
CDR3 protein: CSVQRERYEQYF

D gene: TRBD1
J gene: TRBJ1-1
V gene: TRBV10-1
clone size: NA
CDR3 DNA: TGCGCCAGCCGATACTACAGGGGTTTGAACACTGAAGCTTTCTTT
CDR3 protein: CASRYYRGLNTEAFF

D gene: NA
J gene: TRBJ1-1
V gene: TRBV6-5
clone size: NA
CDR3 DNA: TGTGCCAGCAGCGATAGAAGAGTCGCTGAAGCTTTCTTT
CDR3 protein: CASSDRRVAEAFF

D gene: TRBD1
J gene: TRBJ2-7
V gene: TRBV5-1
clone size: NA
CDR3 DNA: TGCGCCAGCAGCTTGACAGGGGTGTCCGGCGAGCAGTACTTC
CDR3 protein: CASSLTGVSGEQYF